The TCR beta chain under discussion was sequenced for a study of blood T cells in healthy people across ages. In this sample, this clonotype turned up a few times. Through a sample-barcoded 5' primer and a J-beta primer mix, a second PCR was run for roughly 7 to 11 cycles. One entry per CDR3 protein, called by TCRdb with MiXCR from the 5' RACE reads. This sample yields 800,000 to 950,000 distinct CDR3 sequences, of which approximately 32% are seen a single time; about 10% belongs to the top ten. This sample was shared with a second study, whose subject was T cells of mothers and their children.

The TCR originated in a woman in her 40s in good health. The sequenced sample was blood.

The CDR3 nucleotides read TGTGCCTGGAGCCGGGGGAGCGAGCAGTACTTC. This codes for CAWSRGSEQYF. The chain joins TRBV30 to TRBJ2-7; a weak D match, TRBD2 (6 bases). Germline loops: CDR1 GTSNPN, CDR2 SVGIG (reference sequence). This CDR3 has 11 residues. V gave up 3 bases and J gave up 6 bases, with 9 bases separating them. Together with reference TRBV30 and TRBJ2-7, the CDR3 gives the full variable domain: SQTIHQWPATLVQPVGSPLSLECTVEGTSNPNLYWYRQAAGRGLQLLFYSVGIGQISSEVPQNLSASRPQDRQFILSSKKLLLSDSGFYLCAWSRGSEQYFGPGTRLTVT.